These 32 T cell receptor beta chains were sequenced from one sample in a study of shared clonotypes between healthy human individuals. Generated by immunoSEQ multiplex PCR, the TCRdb table keeps only in-frame clones and is missing some. Of about 470,000 clones in the sample, roughly 77% were seen once. Sample: PBMCs. These receptors originate from a woman in her thirties or forties in good health. Some clones in this sample may be carry-over from other donors' samples.

This chain uses TRBV27 with TRBJ2-7; no reliable D call. The CDR3 spans 14 residues. Germline loops: CDR1 MNHEY, CDR2 SMNVEV (reference sequence). V lost 5 bases, J lost 0 bases, and 11 bases lay in between. The CDR3 region is CASSPRTDSYEQYF. The CDR3 DNA reads TGTGCCAGCAGTCCAAGGACGGACTCCTACGAGCAGTACTTC.

The CDR3 sequence: CAISSSSGNTIYF. CDR3 DNA: TGTGCCATCAGTTCGTCCTCTGGAAACACCATATATTTT. The chain recombines TRBV10-3 with TRBJ1-3; no firm D call. Germline values: CDR1 ENHRY, CDR2 SYGVKD. The germline V and J ends were trimmed by 5 bases and 0 bases, with 5 bases remaining between them. CDR3 size: 13 residues.

This chain uses TRBV27 with TRBJ2-1; D is perhaps TRBD2 (5 bases). The CDR3 is 13 residues long. Germline CDR1 MNHEY, CDR2 SMNVEV (reference sequence). Trimming left V 3 bases short and J 8 bases short, with 11 bases between. The CDR3 loop is CASSFYPRDEQFF. Written as DNA, the CDR3 is TGTGCCAGCAGTTTCTACCCGAGGGATGAGCAGTTCTTC.

The genes are TRBV7-9 and TRBJ2-2; 7 bases fit TRBD1. The trim removed 2 bases at V and 7 bases at J, leaving 10 bases unmatched. The CDR3 loop spans 16 amino acids. Germline assignment: CDR1 SEHNR and CDR2 FQNEAQ (reference sequence). CDR3 protein: CASSLSGTVKHGELFF. The CDR3 DNA is TGTGCCAGCAGCTTATCCGGGACAGTAAAGCACGGGGAGCTGTTTTTT.

This clone has just a few counts. The chain links TRBV7-2 to TRBJ2-7, with D maybe TRBD2 (6 bases). This CDR3 spans 14 amino acids. Germline loops: CDR1 SGHTA, CDR2 FQGNSA. The V and J ends lost 3 bases and 6 bases respectively, with 15 bases between them. The CDR3 here is CASSFGGGLVEQYF. CDR3 coding DNA: TGTGCCAGCAGCTTCGGGGGAGGTCTCGTCGAGCAGTACTTC.

This clone was seen more than once but under ten times. The CDR3 spells CASRDGQGATGELFF. Here the CDR3 DNA reads TGTGCCAGCAGGGACGGACAGGGGGCGACCGGGGAGCTGTTTTTT. J is TRBJ2-2 and V is TRBV6-1; 11 bases fit TRBD1. Germline values: CDR1 MNHNS, CDR2 SASEGT. This CDR3 has 15 amino acids. The V and J ends lost 6 bases and 5 bases, in that order; junction bases with no gene match: 5.

The J gene is TRBJ2-3, the V gene TRBV4-3; D perhaps matches TRBD2 (6 bases). Trimming stripped 1 base from V and 2 bases from J, with 13 bases between. The CDR3 runs to 16 residues. Germline loops: CDR1 LGHNA, CDR2 YSLEER. The DNA for the CDR3 is TGCGCCAGCAGCCAAGGGTCGGCTAGCGCCACAGATACGCAGTATTTT. It is translated as CASSQGSASATDTQYF.

The V and J genes are TRBV4-2 and TRBJ1-2, with a possible D match to TRBD1 (5 bases). The length of the CDR3 is 18 residues. The germline gives CDR1 LGHNA, CDR2 YNFKEQ. The V gene lost 0 bases and the J gene lost 4 bases, with 21 bases spanning the gap. The CDR3 region has the DNA TGTGCCAGCAGCCAAGACCGCCAGACGGGGCGTCTGGGCTATGGCTACACCTTC. Amino acids: CASSQDRQTGRLGYGYTF.

The V call is TRBV11-1, the J call TRBJ2-7; TRBD2 matches 7 bases. V shed 1 base and J 5 bases; nucleotides not matched to a gene: 8. Germline lookup yields CDR1 SGHAT and CDR2 FQDESV (reference sequence). There are 15 residues in the CDR3. The CDR3 region is CASSLGLADINEQYF. CDR3 DNA sequence: TGTGCCAGCAGCTTAGGGCTAGCGGACATTAACGAGCAGTACTTC.

This chain joins TRBV30 and TRBJ2-7, with 8 bases matching TRBD1. The CDR3 is 11 amino acids. Germline CDR1 GTSNPN, CDR2 SVGIG (reference sequence). Trimming cost V 4 bases and J 6 bases; bases outside gene matches: 2. The CDR3 DNA reads as TGTGCCTGGACAGGGGGCGCCGAGCAGTACTTC. Protein: CAWTGGAEQYF.

The count of this clone is one. This chain links TRBV6-1 with TRBJ1-4; D gene ambiguous. This CDR3 contains 16 residues. The germline V and J ends were trimmed by 4 bases and 2 bases, with 14 bases remaining between them. CDR1 is MNHNS, CDR2 SASEGT, per germline. The CDR3 DNA is TGTGCCAGCAGTGTGGACTACCTTCATACTAATGAAAAACTGTTTTTT. Its protein is CASSVDYLHTNEKLFF.

This clone has only a few counts. The CDR3 sequence: CASSVSLVAGGDEQFF. CDR3 in DNA: TGTGCCAGCAGCGTAAGTTTGGTAGCGGGAGGCGATGAGCAGTTCTTC. The V call is TRBV9, the J call TRBJ2-1; TRBD2 matches 10 bases. The germline CDR1 and CDR2 sequences are SGDLS and YYNGEE. With 1 base clipped from V and 8 bases from J, the junction kept 9 bases outside the gene matches. CDR3 length: 16 residues. Looking up the rest from reference TRBV9 and TRBJ2-1 gives the full variable domain: DSGVTQTPKHLITATGQRVTLRCSPRSGDLSVYWYQQSLDQGLQFLIQYYNGEERAKGNILERFSAQQFPDLHSELNLSSLELGDSALYFCASSVSLVAGGDEQFFGPGTRLTVL.

V gene TRBV21-1 combines with J gene TRBJ2-3. TRBV21-1 is marked as a pseudogene. The CDR3 covers 17 residues. The CDR3 loop reads CASSPRLGGEGTDTQYF. The CDR3 bases are TGTGCCAGCAGCCCCCGATTGGGCGGAGAGGGCACAGATACGCAGTATTTT.

The chain combines TRBV5-1 with TRBJ2-1, with 8 bases matching TRBD2. With V trimmed by 0 bases and J by 4 bases, 3 bases remained unmatched. Germline CDR1 reads SGHRS; CDR2 reads YFSETQ. The CDR3 is 15 amino acids. The CDR3 is CASSLDSGEYNEQFF. The CDR3 DNA reads TGCGCCAGCAGCTTGGATAGCGGGGAATACAATGAGCAGTTCTTC.

V and J are TRBV9 and TRBJ2-1; 8 nucleotides align to TRBD2. The CDR3 is made up of 14 amino acids. The germline V gene encodes CDR1 SGDLS and CDR2 YYNGEE. J lost 6 bases, V lost 6 bases, and 8 bases had no gene match. As DNA, the CDR3 is TGTGCCAGCACCCGTAGCAGCGGGAGCAATGAGCAGTTCTTC. Amino acid sequence: CASTRSSGSNEQFF.

This clone was counted between two and nine times. The chain has TRBV19 and TRBJ1-5; the D gene is possibly TRBD1 (5 bases). Trimming shortened V by 4 bases and J by 7 bases, and 14 bases separated the two germline ends. Germline CDR1 is LNHDA and CDR2 is SQIVND (reference sequence). CDR3 length: 14 amino acids. The CDR3 DNA reads TGTGCCAGTAGTACCACAGGTAAGGACCAGCCCCAGCATTTT. It is translated as CASSTTGKDQPQHF.

The V call is TRBV21-1, the J call TRBJ2-1; the D call TRBD2 from the table was never checked on the DNA. TRBV21-1 represents a pseudogene. The CDR3 length is 19 residues. CDR3 protein: CASTPAGGAAGVRYNEQFF. CDR3 DNA sequence: TGTGCCAGCACCCCCGCGGGAGGAGCAGCGGGAGTTCGCTACAATGAGCAGTTCTTC.

CDR3 bases: TGTGCCACCAGCCCGCAAACAGGGGATGGGGCCAACGTCCTGACTTTC. It is translated as CATSPQTGDGANVLTF. The chain links TRBV15 to TRBJ2-6; 7 bases match TRBD1. Germline loops: CDR1 LNHNV, CDR2 YYDKDF (reference sequence). The trim removed 5 bases at V and 3 bases at J, leaving 7 bases unmatched. The CDR3 covers 16 residues.

The rearrangement joins TRBV11-2 to TRBJ2-7, with a tentative D call TRBD2 (5 bases). Germline CDR1 is SGHAT and CDR2 is FQNNGV. CDR3 length: 14 residues. V was pared by 3 bases and J by 1 base, with 10 bases between. CDR3 in amino acids: CASSLDSLSYEQYF. In DNA form, the CDR3 reads TGTGCCAGCAGCTTGGACTCGCTGTCCTACGAGCAGTACTTC.

V and J are TRBV5-6 and TRBJ2-3, with 8 nucleotides matching TRBD2. After removal of 1 base from V and 4 bases from J, the junction contained 8 bases not matched to a gene. This CDR3 spans 16 amino acids. CDR1 SGHDT and CDR2 YYEEEE come from the germline V gene. CDR3 DNA: TGTGCCAGCAGCTTGCTTTCCGCGGGAGGTGCAGATACGCAGTATTTT. It translates to CASSLLSAGGADTQYF.

The CDR3 loop reads CAWSARTELYGYTF. CDR3 in DNA: TGTGCCTGGAGTGCTCGGACGGAACTCTATGGCTACACCTTC. The V gene is TRBV30, the J gene TRBJ1-2, with D unclear. The CDR3 is 14 residues long. V was trimmed by 1 base and J by 4 bases, leaving 13 bases between them. Germline V gene data show CDR1 as GTSNPN and CDR2 as SVGIG (reference sequence).

The chain is built from TRBV2 and TRBJ2-3, with 12 positions matching TRBD2. This CDR3 spans 15 amino acids. The ends lost 6 bases at V and 4 bases at J; junction bases unmatched: 5. Germline assignment: CDR1 SNHLY and CDR2 FYNNEI. The CDR3 here is CASRATSGSADTQYF. CDR3 DNA sequence: TGTGCCAGCAGAGCGACTAGCGGGAGTGCAGATACGCAGTATTTT. Full variable domain (rest looked up from reference TRBV2 and TRBJ2-3): EPEVTQTPSHQVTQMGQEVILRCVPISNHLYFYWYRQILGQKVEFLVSFYNNEISEKSEIFDDQFSVERPDGSNFTLKIRSTKLEDSAMYFCASRATSGSADTQYFGPGTRLTVL.

The gene calls are TRBV5-1 and TRBJ2-1; 11 nucleotides line up with TRBD2. Per germline, CDR1 SGHRS and CDR2 YFSETQ. The junction had 10 bases not matched to a gene; V was cut back by 5 bases and J by 6 bases. CDR3 length: 16 residues. CDR3: CASRPGHTSGSNEQFF. CDR3 sequence (DNA): TGCGCCAGCAGACCAGGACATACTAGCGGGAGCAATGAGCAGTTCTTC.

The CDR3 region has the DNA TGTGCCAGCAGCACGGGACAGCCAGATAATTCACCCCTCCACTTT. Translating gives CASSTGQPDNSPLHF. The V call is TRBV7-6, the J call TRBJ1-6, with 7 bases aligning to TRBD1. The CDR3 contains 15 residues. V was clipped by 5 bases and J by 5 bases; unmatched bases: 6. Germline values: CDR1 SGHVS, CDR2 FNYEAQ.

This rearrangement joins TRBV28 to TRBJ2-1; no reliable D call. Trimming took off 2 bases at V and 2 bases at J, with 4 bases between the two ends. This CDR3 spans 13 amino acids. Looked up from germline, CDR1 is MDHEN and CDR2 is SYDVKM. CDR3 amino acids: CASSLGAYNEQFF. CDR3 coding DNA: TGTGCCAGCAGTTTAGGCGCCTACAATGAGCAGTTCTTC. Combining the CDR3 with reference TRBV28 and TRBJ2-1 gives the whole variable domain DVKVTQSSRYLVKRTGEKVFLECVQDMDHENMFWYRQDPGLGLRLIYFSYDVKMKEKGDIPEGYSVSREKKERFSLILESASTNQTSMYLCASSLGAYNEQFFGPGTRLTVL.

The CDR3, as DNA: TGCGCCAGCAGCCAAGTCGCGGGGGCAAATACGCAGTATTTT. Its translation is CASSQVAGANTQYF. This chain links TRBV4-3 with TRBJ2-3, with D tentatively TRBD2 (7 bases). Trimming stripped 1 base from V and 7 bases from J, with 12 bases between. The CDR3 length is 14 residues. The germline CDR1 and CDR2 sequences are LGHNA and YSLEER.

The genes are TRBV15 and TRBJ2-1; 7 nucleotides match TRBD2. V gave up 0 bases and J gave up 9 bases; unmatched junction bases: 8. The V gene's germline CDR1 is LNHNV and CDR2 YYDKDF (reference sequence). The CDR3 sequence is 15 residues long. This CDR3 is CATSRDFAGVPEQFF. CDR3 DNA: TGTGCCACCAGCAGAGATTTTGCGGGAGTCCCTGAGCAGTTCTTC. Complete variable domain (other parts from reference TRBV15 and TRBJ2-1): DAMVIQNPRYQVTQFGKPVTLSCSQTLNHNVMYWYQQKSSQAPKLLFHYYDKDFNNEADTPDNFQSRRPNTSFCFLDIRSPGLGDTAMYLCATSRDFAGVPEQFFGPGTRLTVL.

This chain joins TRBV7-8 and TRBJ1-5; D is ambiguous. This CDR3 is 11 amino acids long. V gave up 5 bases and J gave up 13 bases, with 12 bases separating them. Per germline, CDR1 SGHVS and CDR2 FQNEAQ. In DNA, the CDR3 is TGTGCCAGCAGCCCTGACACCCGGCAGCATTTT. Its protein is CASSPDTRQHF. The variable domain in full, completed from reference TRBV7-8 and TRBJ1-5, reads GAGVSQSPRYKVAKRGQDVALRCDPISGHVSLFWYQQALGQGPEFLTYFQNEAQLDKSGLPSDRFFAERPEGSVSTLKIQRTQQEDSAVYLCASSPDTRQHFGDGTRLSIL.

The gene calls are TRBV28 and TRBJ2-1; tentatively, D is TRBD2 (6 bases). V was trimmed by 6 bases and J by 3 bases, leaving 21 bases between them. The CDR3 covers 17 residues. The germline CDR1 and CDR2 sequences are MDHEN and SYDVKM. The CDR3 protein is CASSLIQGSGDYNEQFF. The CDR3 DNA sequence: TGTGCCAGCAGCCTAATTCAGGGTAGCGGTGACTACAATGAGCAGTTCTTC.

The V call is TRBV6-5, the J call TRBJ1-5; D uncertain. Trimming cost V 6 bases and J 2 bases, with 11 bases left between them. The CDR3 length is 14 residues. Germline V gives CDR1 MNHEY, CDR2 SVGAGI. CDR3: CASRRTGRNQPQHF. The CDR3 coding sequence is TGTGCCAGCAGGCGGACGGGTCGCAATCAGCCCCAGCATTTT.

This chain joins TRBV18 and TRBJ1-3, with D tentatively TRBD1 (5 bases). Germline V CDR1 and CDR2: KGHSH, LQKENI. CDR3 length: 16 amino acids. Deletions cut 3 bases from V and 1 base from J, with 13 bases between. The CDR3 sequence: CASSPNLQASGNTIYF. The CDR3 DNA reads as TGTGCCAGCTCACCGAATTTACAGGCTTCTGGAAACACCATATATTTT.

The gene calls are TRBV27 and TRBJ2-1; TRBD1 might be the D (6 bases). The CDR3 is 15 residues long. Germline lookup yields CDR1 MNHEY and CDR2 SMNVEV (reference sequence). The V end was cut by 2 bases, the J end by 5 bases, with 13 bases between. The CDR3 loop reads CASSLAGTNHNEQFF. CDR3 coding DNA: TGTGCCAGCAGTTTAGCCGGGACAAATCACAATGAGCAGTTCTTC.